The 29 T cell receptor beta chains presented below share a single source sample, sequenced in a study of T cell responses to AZD1222 COVID-19 vaccine (dated by TCRdb to the early 2020s). Library creation used the immunoSEQ multiplex PCR assay. The immuneACCESS repertoire file appears here via TCRdb, limited to in-frame rearrangements. These files lack a portion of the clones; in checked studies, under half of the deficit traces to unresolved V genes, and the cause of the others is not known. Within this sample are over 100,000 clones, with more than 75% of them counted one time only. The ten largest make up less than 4.5% of the sample. This sample's time point label indicates: baseline before first vaccination. The specimen was peripheral blood, collected on day 0 of AZD1222 vaccination. These TCRs come from an adult in good health.

V is TRBV4-1 and J is TRBJ2-3; D call uncertain. The germline V gene encodes CDR1 MGHRA and CDR2 YSYEKL. This CDR3 has 17 residues. The V end was cut by 0 bases, the J end by 2 bases, with 15 bases between. Written as DNA, the CDR3 is TGCGCCAGCAGCCAAGATCCGGATCAACCCACCACAGATACGCAGTATTTT. Its translation: CASSQDPDQPTTDTQYF.

J is TRBJ2-3 and V is TRBV6-4, with D possibly TRBD2 on 6 matching bases. With 5 bases removed from V and 2 bases from J, the gap between germline ends came to 14 bases. The CDR3 covers 15 residues. Germline values: CDR1 MRHNA, CDR2 SNTAGT. The CDR3 DNA reads TGTGCCAGCAGTCTCCGGGGGAACCCCACAGATACGCAGTATTTT. Protein product: CASSLRGNPTDTQYF.

Note on this clone: The junction and the germline gene differ at one end; a read error may be behind it. J is TRBJ1-2 and V is TRBV5-6; no definite D call. CDR3 length: 11 residues. Germline CDR1 reads SGHDT; CDR2 reads YYEEEE. The CDR3 DNA follows: TGTGCCAGCAGCCTGGGGAGGCAGGCCTTATTC. Its protein is CASSLGRQALF.

The rearrangement uses TRBV29-1 and TRBJ1-1, with TRBD1 matching 9 bases. V trimming: 3 bases; J trimming: 3 bases; junction bases outside the gene matches: 5. CDR1 is SQVTM and CDR2 is ANQGSEA in the germline V gene. The CDR3 totals 14 residues. CDR3 residues: CSVDFTGGYTEAFF. As DNA, the CDR3 is TGCAGCGTTGATTTCACAGGGGGCTACACTGAAGCTTTCTTT.

The chain uses TRBV4-1 and TRBJ1-5; maybe TRBD1 (5 bases). This CDR3 has 15 residues. V was trimmed by 5 bases and J by 4 bases, leaving 15 bases between them. Germline lookup yields CDR1 MGHRA and CDR2 YSYEKL. Written as DNA, the CDR3 is TGCGCCAGCAGCTATAGCGGCGAGGGGAATCAGCCCCAGCATTTT. It translates to CASSYSGEGNQPQHF.

This clone has just a few counts. This chain connects TRBV6-5 to TRBJ1-5, with TRBD1 matching 8 bases. CDR3 size: 15 residues. The germline CDR1 and CDR2 sequences are MNHEY and SVGAGI. Trimming removed 6 bases from V and 6 bases from J; junction bases left unmatched: 10. The CDR3 bases are TGTGCCAGCAGGGCAGGACAGGGAGGTGGTCAGCCCCAGCATTTT. Its translation: CASRAGQGGGQPQHF.

This clone showed up just a few times. The chain links TRBV6-2 or TRBV6-3 to TRBJ2-6; D not certain. Germline V CDR1 and CDR2: MNHEY, SVGEGT. Trimming stripped 6 bases from V and 0 bases from J, with 6 bases between. The length of the CDR3 is 14 residues. This CDR3 is CASSQSSGANVLTF. The CDR3 DNA follows: TGTGCCAGCAGCCAGAGCTCTGGGGCCAACGTCCTGACTTTC.

This chain connects TRBV5-1 to TRBJ2-1, with 7 bases fitting TRBD2. The length of the CDR3 is 18 residues. Germline loops: CDR1 SGHRS, CDR2 YFSETQ. The V gene end was trimmed by 4 bases and the J gene end by 0 bases; junction bases not matched to a gene: 13. DNA of the CDR3: TGCGCCAGCAGCGCCCGGGGAGGGTTTGGAAGCTCCTACAATGAGCAGTTCTTC. This codes for CASSARGGFGSSYNEQFF.

This clone showed up just a few times. This chain connects TRBV24-1 to TRBJ2-1; D is perhaps TRBD1 (5 bases). V lost 3 bases, J lost 7 bases, and 9 bases lay in between. This CDR3 spans 13 amino acids. The germline gives CDR1 KGHDR, CDR2 SFDVKD. The CDR3 sequence: CATSDEQANEQFF. CDR3 bases: TGTGCCACCAGTGATGAACAGGCTAATGAGCAGTTCTTC.

V is TRBV3-1 (or the pseudogene TRBV3-2) and J is TRBJ1-1; possibly TRBD1 for D (5 bases). The CDR3 contains 16 residues. The germline gives CDR1 LGHDT, CDR2 YNNKEL (reference sequence). V was clipped by 2 bases and J by 2 bases, with 15 bases between them. CDR3 DNA: TGTGCCAGCAGCCAACCGAGACTCGGGGGAAACACTGAAGCTTTCTTT. Translated, it gives CASSQPRLGGNTEAFF.

Written as DNA, the CDR3 is TGTGCCAGCAGCTTGATGGGGCAAAACTATGGCTACACCTTC. Translated: CASSLMGQNYGYTF. This chain links TRBV7-2 with TRBJ1-2, with D possibly matching TRBD1 (5 bases). In germline, CDR1 is SGHTA, CDR2 FQGNSA. V gave up 3 bases and J gave up 2 bases, with 10 bases separating them. The CDR3 runs to 14 residues. Drawing the rest from reference TRBV7-2 and TRBJ1-2, the complete variable domain is GAGVSQSPSNKVTEKGKDVELRCDPISGHTALYWYRQSLGQGLEFLIYFQGNSAPDKSGLPSDRFSAERTGGSVSTLTIQRTQQEDSAVYLCASSLMGQNYGYTFGSGTRLTVV.

The rearrangement joins TRBV2 to TRBJ1-1; a weak D match, TRBD1 (6 bases). The CDR3 length is 12 residues. Looked up from germline, CDR1 is SNHLY and CDR2 is FYNNEI. V was shortened by 6 bases and J by 10 bases, with 15 bases between the two germline ends. The CDR3 here is CASSLTGRAAFF. The CDR3 DNA reads TGTGCCAGCAGCCTTACAGGGAGGGCAGCTTTCTTT.

The V gene is TRBV5-1, the J gene TRBJ2-7, with D perhaps TRBD1 or TRBD2 (5 bases each). The CDR3 contains 12 residues. Trimming shortened V by 7 bases and J by 0 bases, and 8 bases separated the two germline ends. Germline V gives CDR1 SGHRS, CDR2 YFSETQ. The CDR3 sequence is CASRDDSYEQYF. The CDR3 nucleotides read TGCGCCAGCCGGGACGACTCCTACGAGCAGTACTTC.

The chain employs TRBV6-5 and TRBJ1-1; D is unclear. V lost 7 bases to trimming and J lost 6 bases, with 9 bases between them. CDR3 size: 11 residues. Looked up from germline, CDR1 is MNHEY and CDR2 is SVGAGI. The chain's CDR3 is CASKDDAEAFF. As DNA, the CDR3 is TGTGCCAGCAAGGATGACGCTGAAGCTTTCTTT.

This clone occurred once. The V call is TRBV5-6, the J call TRBJ2-7; D assignment may be TRBD1 or TRBD2 (6 bases each). Deletions cut 5 bases from V and 5 bases from J, with 23 bases between. The germline CDR1 and CDR2 sequences are SGHDT and YYEEEE. The CDR3 consists of 16 residues. DNA for the CDR3: TGTGCCAGCAGTCTCCGGAGGGGCAGGGGTTGGAACGAGCAGTACTTC. Translating it yields CASSLRRGRGWNEQYF.

This clone is a singleton in its sample. Here the CDR3 reads CASRALAGSYNEQFF. The CDR3 DNA reads TGTGCCAGTAGGGCACTAGCGGGCTCCTACAATGAGCAGTTCTTC. The chain is built from TRBV19 and TRBJ2-1, with TRBD2 matching over 9 bases. The V gene end was trimmed by 6 bases and the J gene end by 0 bases; junction bases not matched to a gene: 3. The germline V gene encodes CDR1 LNHDA and CDR2 SQIVND (reference sequence). The CDR3 covers 15 residues.

The genes are TRBV4-2 and TRBJ1-2, with D possibly matching TRBD1 (5 bases). Trimming pared 4 bases from V and 7 bases from J, leaving 16 bases between. CDR1 and CDR2 (germline): LGHNA, YNFKEQ. CDR3 length: 14 residues. CDR3 coding DNA: TGTGCCAGCAGCCTCAGAACAGGAGGTCGTGGCTACACCTTC. Translating it yields CASSLRTGGRGYTF.

V is TRBV3-1 (or the pseudogene TRBV3-2) and J is TRBJ2-5; D gene unclear. CDR3 length equals 17 residues. Germline V gene sequence: CDR1 LGHDT, CDR2 YNNKEL (reference sequence). Trimming stripped 0 bases from V and 2 bases from J, with 16 bases between. The CDR3 bases are TGTGCCAGCAGCCAAGATTTTGCGGATTCTACTCAAGAGACCCAGTACTTC. This gives the protein CASSQDFADSTQETQYF.

In its sample, this clone was seen a few times. This rearrangement joins TRBV6-6 to TRBJ1-4, with D unresolved. This CDR3 is 17 amino acids long. V dropped 5 bases and J dropped 0 bases, with 16 bases sitting between them. The V gene's germline CDR1 is MNHNY and CDR2 SVGAGI (reference sequence). CDR3 region: CASSPTRGATTNEKLFF. Written as DNA, the CDR3 is TGTGCCAGCAGTCCGACTCGGGGAGCAACAACTAATGAAAAACTGTTTTTT.

V usage is TRBV6-5 and J usage is TRBJ1-2; no reliable D call. Germline V gene lookup returns CDR1 MNHEY and CDR2 SVGAGI. CDR3 length: 15 residues. The V and J ends lost 7 bases and 8 bases respectively, with 23 bases between them. CDR3 in DNA: TGTGCCAGCACTCACGGTGGGTCAAGGGCCCCCGGCTACACCTTC. Translating gives CASTHGGSRAPGYTF.

V is TRBV14 and J is TRBJ2-2, with D hard to call. Looked up from germline, CDR1 is SGHDN and CDR2 is FVKESK. The CDR3 covers 16 residues. V was cut by 3 bases and J by 0 bases, with 11 bases left in between. The DNA for the CDR3 is TGTGCCAGCAGCCACGATTGGAGCGCGAACACCGGGGAGCTGTTTTTT. Translation gives CASSHDWSANTGELFF.

The chain recombines TRBV9 with TRBJ1-3, with D possibly being TRBD1 (6 bases). V shed 2 bases and J shed 4 bases, with 10 bases lying between them. This CDR3 is 14 amino acids long. Germline CDR1 is SGDLS and CDR2 is YYNGEE. CDR3 sequence reads: CASSVTGLGNTIYF. The CDR3 nucleotides read TGTGCCAGCAGCGTCACAGGGCTGGGAAACACCATATATTTT.

The chain combines TRBV3-1 (or the pseudogene TRBV3-2) with TRBJ1-1; 8 nucleotides align to TRBD1. This CDR3 comprises 16 residues. Per the germline V gene, CDR1 is LGHDT and CDR2 is YNNKEL (reference sequence). Unmatched junction bases numbered 9, after V lost 1 base and J lost 5 bases. CDR3 bases: TGTGCCAGCAGCCAAGGCCCCCAGGGGGCGGGGACTGAAGCTTTCTTT. As protein: CASSQGPQGAGTEAFF.

The V call is TRBV19, the J call TRBJ2-7; the D gene is possibly TRBD2 (5 bases). The CDR3 length is 13 residues. Germline V lookup: CDR1 LNHDA, CDR2 SQIVND (reference sequence). V lost 3 bases to trimming and J lost 3 bases, with 9 bases between them. In DNA form, the CDR3 reads TGTGCCAGTAGTATGGAGGTCCGCTACGAGCAGTACTTC. Translation: CASSMEVRYEQYF.

The rearrangement joins TRBV7-2 to TRBJ2-1; 16 bases fit TRBD2. The J segment lost 8 bases and the V segment lost 5 bases, leaving 6 bases of the junction unmatched. Germline V gene lookup returns CDR1 SGHTA and CDR2 FQGNSA. CDR3 length: 16 amino acids. For the CDR3, the DNA is TGTGCCAGCAGCCCACCGGGACTAGCGGGGGGGGATGAGCAGTTCTTC. Translating gives CASSPPGLAGGDEQFF.

The V and J genes are TRBV10-2 and TRBJ2-7; 11 nucleotides match TRBD2. There are 16 residues in the CDR3. Germline-derived CDR1 and CDR2 are WSHSY and SAAADI. The J segment lost 5 bases and the V segment lost 4 bases, leaving 10 bases of the junction unmatched. CDR3 sequence: CASSGPLAGALDEQYF. The CDR3 coding sequence is TGCGCCAGCAGTGGGCCACTAGCGGGGGCTCTCGACGAGCAGTACTTC.

The gene calls are TRBV6-1 and TRBJ1-2; 9 bases are shared with TRBD1. The CDR3 totals 15 residues. J lost 4 bases, V lost 1 base, and 4 bases had no gene match. The germline V gene has CDR1 MNHNS and CDR2 SASEGT. The CDR3 is CASSEEETGGYGYTF. CDR3 bases: TGTGCCAGCAGTGAAGAGGAGACAGGGGGCTATGGCTACACCTTC.

This sequence joins TRBV19 and TRBJ1-1; 7 bases are shared with TRBD1. Germline lookup yields CDR1 LNHDA and CDR2 SQIVND (reference sequence). This CDR3 spans 15 amino acids. J gave up 2 bases and V 8 bases, and 11 bases lay outside the gene matches. The DNA for the CDR3 is TGTGCCAGTTTCCGTACAGGGGCACATAACACTGAAGCTTTCTTT. This sequence encodes CASFRTGAHNTEAFF.

The chain joins TRBV18 to TRBJ1-2, with no clear D. Germline values: CDR1 KGHSH, CDR2 LQKENI. This CDR3 comprises 15 residues. With 1 base removed from V and 5 bases from J, the gap between germline ends came to 14 bases. The CDR3 loop is CASSPLDGSPYGYTF. CDR3 in DNA: TGTGCCAGCTCACCACTAGACGGCAGCCCTTATGGCTACACCTTC.